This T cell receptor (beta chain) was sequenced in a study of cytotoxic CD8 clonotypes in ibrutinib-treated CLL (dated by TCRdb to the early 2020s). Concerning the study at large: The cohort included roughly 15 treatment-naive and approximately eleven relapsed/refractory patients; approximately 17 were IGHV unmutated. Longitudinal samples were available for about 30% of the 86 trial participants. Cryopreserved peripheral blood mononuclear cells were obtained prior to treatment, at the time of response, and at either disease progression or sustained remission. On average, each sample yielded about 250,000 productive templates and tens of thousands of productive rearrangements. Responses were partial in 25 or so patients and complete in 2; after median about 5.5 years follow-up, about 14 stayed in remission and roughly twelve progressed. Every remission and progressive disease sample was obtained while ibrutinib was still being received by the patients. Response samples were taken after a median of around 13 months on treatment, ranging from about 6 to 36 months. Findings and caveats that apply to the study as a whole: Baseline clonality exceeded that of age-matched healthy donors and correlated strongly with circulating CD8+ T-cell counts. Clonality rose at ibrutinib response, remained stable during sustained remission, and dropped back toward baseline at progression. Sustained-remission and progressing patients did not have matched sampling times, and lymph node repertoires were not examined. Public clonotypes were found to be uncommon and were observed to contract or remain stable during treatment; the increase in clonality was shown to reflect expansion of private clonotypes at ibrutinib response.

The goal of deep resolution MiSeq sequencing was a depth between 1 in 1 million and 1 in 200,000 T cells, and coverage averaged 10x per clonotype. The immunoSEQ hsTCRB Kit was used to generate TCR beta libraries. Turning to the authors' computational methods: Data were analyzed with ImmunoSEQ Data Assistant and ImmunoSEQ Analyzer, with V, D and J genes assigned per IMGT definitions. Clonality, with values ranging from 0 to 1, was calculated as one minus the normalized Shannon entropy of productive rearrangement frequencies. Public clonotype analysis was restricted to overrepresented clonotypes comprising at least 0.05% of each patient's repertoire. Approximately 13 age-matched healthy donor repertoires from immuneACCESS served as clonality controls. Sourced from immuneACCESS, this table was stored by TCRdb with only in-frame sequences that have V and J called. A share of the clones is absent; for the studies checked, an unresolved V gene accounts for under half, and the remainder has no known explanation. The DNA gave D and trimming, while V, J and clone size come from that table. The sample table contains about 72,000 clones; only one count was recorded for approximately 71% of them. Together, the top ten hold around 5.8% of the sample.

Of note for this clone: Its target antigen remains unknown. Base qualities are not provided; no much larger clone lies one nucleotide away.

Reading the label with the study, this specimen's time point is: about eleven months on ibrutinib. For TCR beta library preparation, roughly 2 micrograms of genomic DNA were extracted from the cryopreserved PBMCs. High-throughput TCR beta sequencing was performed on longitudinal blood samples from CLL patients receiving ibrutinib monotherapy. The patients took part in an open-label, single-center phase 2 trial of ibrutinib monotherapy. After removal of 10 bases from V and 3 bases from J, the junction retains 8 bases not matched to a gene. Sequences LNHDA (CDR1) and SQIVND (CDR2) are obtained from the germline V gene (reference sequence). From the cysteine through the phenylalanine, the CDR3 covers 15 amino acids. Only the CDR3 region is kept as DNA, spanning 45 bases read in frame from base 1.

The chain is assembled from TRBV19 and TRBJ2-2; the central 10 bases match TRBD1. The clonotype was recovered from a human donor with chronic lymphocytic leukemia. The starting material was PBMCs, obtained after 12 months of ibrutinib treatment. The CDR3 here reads CAMKSGTGDTGELFF. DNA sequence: TGTGCCATGAAATCCGGGACAGGGGACACCGGGGAGCTGTTTTTT.